The 8 T cell receptor beta chains listed next were all sequenced from one sample in a study of shared clonotypes between healthy human individuals. Here immunoSEQ multiplex PCR was the method, and the copy in TCRdb shows in-frame clones only, minus some. The sample consists of fewer than 1.6 million clones, 98% of them appearing once. Sequencing used naive CD4+ T cells sorted from blood. The subset is: CD45RA+ positively selected. These TCRs come from a man aged 30 to 39 in good health.

CDR3 sequence reads: CASSGSGTTYEQYF. The CDR3 DNA sequence: TGCGCCAGCAGCGGTAGCGGAACCACCTACGAGCAGTACTTC. The chain uses TRBV4-1 and TRBJ2-7, with a tentative D call TRBD2 (6 bases). The CDR3 contains 14 residues. The germline V gene encodes CDR1 MGHRA and CDR2 YSYEKL. The V end lost 5 bases, the J end lost 2 bases, and 13 bases lay between the germline ends.

The J gene is TRBJ1-5, the V gene TRBV4-2, with D uncertain. Germline V CDR1 and CDR2: LGHNA, YNFKEQ. CDR3 length: 15 residues. V lost 1 base, J lost 1 base, and 8 bases lay in between. CDR3 loop: CASSQVQMSNQPQHF. DNA for the CDR3: TGTGCCAGCAGCCAAGTCCAGATGAGCAATCAGCCCCAGCATTTT.

A remark on this clone: Additional DNA sequences in this sample encode the identical CDR3. This chain connects TRBV5-4 to TRBJ2-7, with D uncertain. Looked up from germline, CDR1 is SGHNT and CDR2 is YYREEE (reference sequence). The CDR3 sequence is 11 residues long. Trimming pared 2 bases from V and 5 bases from J, leaving 5 bases between. The DNA for the CDR3 is TGTGCCAGCAGCTTAGGCGACGAGCAGTACTTC. Its translation is CASSLGDEQYF.

This chain connects TRBV4-3 to TRBJ1-5; no definite D call. The germline V gene has CDR1 LGHNA and CDR2 YSLEER. V was pared by 0 bases and J by 7 bases, with 10 bases between. CDR3 length: 14 residues. The CDR3 region has the DNA TGCGCCAGCAGCCAAGATCCGGGGAGGCAGCCCCAGCATTTT. As protein: CASSQDPGRQPQHF.

The V gene is TRBV14, the J gene TRBJ2-1; D gene unclear. Between the trimmed V and J ends, which lost 3 bases and 4 bases, there was a span of 10 bases. Germline CDR1 is SGHDN and CDR2 is FVKESK. This CDR3 is 14 amino acids long. CDR3 protein: CASSQLQLYNEQFF. In DNA, the CDR3 is TGTGCCAGCAGCCAGCTCCAGTTGTACAATGAGCAGTTCTTC.

V usage is TRBV29-1 and J usage is TRBJ1-1, with a weak D call TRBD1 (6 bases). CDR3 length: 13 residues. Germline CDR1 is SQVTM and CDR2 is ANQGSEA. Trimming removed 6 bases from V and 2 bases from J, with 13 bases in between. CDR3 sequence (DNA): TGCAGCGTGGGACCGGGACACAACACTGAAGCTTTCTTT. As protein: CSVGPGHNTEAFF.

V usage is TRBV29-1 and J usage is TRBJ2-7; 8 bases agree with TRBD2. The CDR3 extends over 13 amino acids. Germline trimming cut 3 bases from V and 1 base from J; bases unmatched to any gene: 2. Germline CDR1 reads SQVTM; CDR2 reads ANQGSEA. The CDR3 DNA reads as TGCAGCGTTGATCGGGAGGGGTCCTACGAGCAGTACTTC. Translated: CSVDREGSYEQYF.

V and J are TRBV5-1 and TRBJ2-3; D is uncertain. CDR3 length: 11 residues. Germline loops: CDR1 SGHRS, CDR2 YFSETQ. The V and J ends lost 0 bases and 8 bases respectively, with 4 bases between them. The CDR3 bases are TGCGCCAGCAGCTTGGCGGGTACGCAGTATTTT. It codes for CASSLAGTQYF.